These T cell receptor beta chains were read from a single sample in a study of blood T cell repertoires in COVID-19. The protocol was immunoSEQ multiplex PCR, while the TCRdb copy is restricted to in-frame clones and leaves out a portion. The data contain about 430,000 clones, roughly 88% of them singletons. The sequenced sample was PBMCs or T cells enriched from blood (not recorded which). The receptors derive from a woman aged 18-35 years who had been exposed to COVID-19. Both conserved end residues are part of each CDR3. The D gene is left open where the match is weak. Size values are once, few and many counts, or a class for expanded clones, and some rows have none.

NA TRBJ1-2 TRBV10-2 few TGCGCCAGCTTACAGGGCAGCTATGGCTACACCTTC CASLQGSYGYTF
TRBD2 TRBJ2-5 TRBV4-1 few TGCGCCAGCAGCCAAGGACGGGGGCTAGCGGGAGGAAAAAGGTACCAAGAGACCCAGTACTTC CASSQGRGLAGGKRYQETQYF
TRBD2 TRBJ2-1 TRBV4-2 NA TGTGCCAGCAGCCAACCGGGACTAGAGCGTGAGCAGTTCTTC CASSQPGLEREQFF
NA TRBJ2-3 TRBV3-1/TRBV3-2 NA TGTGCCAGCAGCCGCCAATCCGGGGTAGCGGCGGTGTATACGCAGTATTTT CASSRQSGVAAVYTQYF
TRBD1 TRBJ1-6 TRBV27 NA TGTGCCAGCAGTTTATCGTCGCCCCGGGACAGGGGAGCCCTCCACTTT CASSLSSPRDRGALHF
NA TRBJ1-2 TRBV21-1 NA TGTGCCAGCAGCAAAGTGTCGCTATCACAGGGGGCGGATGGCTACACCTTC CASSKVSLSQGADGYTF
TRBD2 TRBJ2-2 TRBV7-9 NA TGTGCCAGCAGTACAGAAGCGGGAGCCACCGGGGAGCTGTTTTTT CASSTEAGATGELFF
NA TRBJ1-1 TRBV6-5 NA TGTGCCAGCAGTTATGGGCAGGCAACTGAAGCTTTCTTT CASSYGQATEAFF
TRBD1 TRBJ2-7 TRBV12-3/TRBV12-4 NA TGTGCCAGCAGTTTTGCGGGGGACAGGGTGCAGTACTTC CASSFAGDRVQYF
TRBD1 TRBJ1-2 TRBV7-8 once TGTGCCAGCAGCTTATCGTGGGGACAGGGGGCGAGCGGCTACACCTTC CASSLSWGQGASGYTF
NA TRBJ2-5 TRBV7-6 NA TGTGCCAGCAGCTTAGCGACGGGTACTCAAGAGACCCAGTACTTC CASSLATGTQETQYF
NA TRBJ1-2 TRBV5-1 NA TGCGCCAGCAGCTTGGAGGGAGGACAAAACTATGGCTACACCTTC CASSLEGGQNYGYTF
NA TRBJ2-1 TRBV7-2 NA TGTGCCAGCATCAAAGCAGGAATCCGCTCCTACAATGAGCAGTTCTTC CASIKAGIRSYNEQFF
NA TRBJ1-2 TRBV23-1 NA TGCGCCAGCAGTCAATCGGTACAGCAAATCGATGGCTACACCTTC CASSQSVQQIDGYTF
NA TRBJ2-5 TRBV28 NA TGTGCCAGCAGTTTTAGGGGAGAGACCCAGTACTTC CASSFRGETQYF
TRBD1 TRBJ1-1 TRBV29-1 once TGCAGCGTCCAATTGGGACAGGGGAACACTGAAGCTTTCTTT CSVQLGQGNTEAFF
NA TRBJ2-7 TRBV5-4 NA TGTGCCAGCAGCTCCCAATACGAGCAGTACTTC CASSSQYEQYF
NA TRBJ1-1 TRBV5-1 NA TGCGCCAGCAGCTTGGTTACCCGCGGCACTGAAGCTTTCTTT CASSLVTRGTEAFF
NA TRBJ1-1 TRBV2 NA TGTGCCAGCAGTGAATTTTTGAAAACGGTAACTGAAGCTTTCTTT CASSEFLKTVTEAFF
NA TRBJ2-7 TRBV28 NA TGTGCCAGCAGCTCCCTACAGGAGTTCTGGTTGGAGCAGTACTTC CASSSLQEFWLEQYF
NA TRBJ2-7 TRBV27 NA TGTGCCAGCAGTGCTCGAGCCTCAATCAGGGCCCTGGACTACGAGCAGTACTTC CASSARASIRALDYEQYF
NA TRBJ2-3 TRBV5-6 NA TGTGCCAGCTTGAAGACCATTGGGCCGCAGGATACGCAGTATTTT CASLKTIGPQDTQYF
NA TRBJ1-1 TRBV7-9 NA TGTGCCAGCAGCTGGCCGACGTCTAGTTACATGAACACTGAAGCTTTCTTT CASSWPTSSYMNTEAFF
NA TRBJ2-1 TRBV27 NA TGTGCCAGCATACCCGGCGGACTACCATACAATGAGCAGTTCTTC CASIPGGLPYNEQFF
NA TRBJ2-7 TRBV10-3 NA TGTGCCATCAGGCCTAACGAGGGTGAGCAGTACTTC CAIRPNEGEQYF
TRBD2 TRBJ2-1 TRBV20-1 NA TGCAGTGCTAGTCTTTGGTCTAGCGGGGGGAGCTCCTACAATGAGCAGTTCTTC CSASLWSSGGSSYNEQFF
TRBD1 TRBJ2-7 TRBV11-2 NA TGTGCCAGCAGCCACAGGGGATTCGAGCAGTACTTC CASSHRGFEQYF
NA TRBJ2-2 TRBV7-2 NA TGTGCCAGCAGCTTAAACAGAAACACCGGGGAGCTGTTTTTT CASSLNRNTGELFF
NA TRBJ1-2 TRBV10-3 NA TGTGCCATCAGTGAGGGGGCATATGGCTACACCTTC CAISEGAYGYTF
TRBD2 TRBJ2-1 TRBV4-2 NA TGTGCCAGCAGCCAAGATGCGGGAGGGCCCAATGAGCAGTTCTTC CASSQDAGGPNEQFF
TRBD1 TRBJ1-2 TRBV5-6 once TGTGCCAGCAGCTCTCGGACAGGGAGCTATGGCTACACCTTC CASSSRTGSYGYTF
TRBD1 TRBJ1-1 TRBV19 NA TGTGCCAGTAGTTCACCGTGGACAGGCATCATGAACACTGAAGCTTTCTTT CASSSPWTGIMNTEAFF
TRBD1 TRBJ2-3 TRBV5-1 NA TGCGCCAGCAGCACCCCAGGGGGCGCAGATACGCAGTATTTT CASSTPGGADTQYF
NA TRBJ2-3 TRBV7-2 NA TGTGCCAGCCAGCTTACAGGATCTAGCACAGATACGCAGTATTTT CASQLTGSSTDTQYF
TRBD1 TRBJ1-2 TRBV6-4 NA TGTGCCAGCAGTGACGGACAGGGGGCCCTCTATGGCTACACCTTC CASSDGQGALYGYTF
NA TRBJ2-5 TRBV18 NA TGTGCCAGCTCACCTAACCGGGGGCAAGAGACCCAGTACTTC CASSPNRGQETQYF
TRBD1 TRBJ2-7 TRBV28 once TGTGCCAGCAGAAACAGGGGGTACGAGCAGTACTTC CASRNRGYEQYF
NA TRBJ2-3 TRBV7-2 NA TGTGCCAGCAGCTTAGCCAGGGCGCAAGATACGCAGTATTTT CASSLARAQDTQYF
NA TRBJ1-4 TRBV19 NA TGTGCCAGTAGTATCCGCGGAGGAGCAACTAATGAAAAACTGTTTTTT CASSIRGGATNEKLFF
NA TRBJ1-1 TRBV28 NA TGTGCCAGCAGCGGATTGGCAGGGATAAGAACTGAAGCTTTCTTT CASSGLAGIRTEAFF
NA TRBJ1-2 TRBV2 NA TGTGCCAGCGTTGGGGGCGCGGTTGGCTACACCTTC CASVGGAVGYTF
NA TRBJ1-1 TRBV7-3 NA TGTGCCAGCAGCGCAGGTGGCTCGAACACTGAAGCTTTCTTT CASSAGGSNTEAFF
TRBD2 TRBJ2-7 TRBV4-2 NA TGTGCCAGCAGCCTTACTAGCGGGCCCTACGAGCAGTACTTC CASSLTSGPYEQYF
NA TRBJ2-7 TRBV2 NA TGTGCCGGGCATGGCGGGGTCAGTTACGAGCAGTACTTC CAGHGGVSYEQYF
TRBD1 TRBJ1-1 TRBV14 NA TGTGCCAGCAGCGAGGGACAGGGGTTCATGAACACTGAAGCTTTCTTT CASSEGQGFMNTEAFF
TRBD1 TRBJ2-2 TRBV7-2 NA TGTGCCAGCAGCCCCCTAGGGACAGGGACCGGGGAGCTGTTTTTT CASSPLGTGTGELFF
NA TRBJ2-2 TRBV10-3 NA TGTGCCACCTCACCCGCGAACACCGGGGAGCTGTCTTTT CATSPANTGELSF
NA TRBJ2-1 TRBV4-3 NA TGCGCCAGCAGCCAACTAACGGGCGGACAGAGCTACAATGAGCAGTTCTTC CASSQLTGGQSYNEQFF
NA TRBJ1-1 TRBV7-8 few TGTGCCAGCAGCCCTTCCCACACTGAAGCTTTCTTT CASSPSHTEAFF
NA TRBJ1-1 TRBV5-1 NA TGCGCCAGCAGCTTGGTGGCCGGAGTGTCGGGCACTGAAGCTTTCTTT CASSLVAGVSGTEAFF
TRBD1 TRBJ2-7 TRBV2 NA TGTGCCAGCAGTGGCCCCCTCGGGGCAGGGGGCCCGCAGTACTTC CASSGPLGAGGPQYF
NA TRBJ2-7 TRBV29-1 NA TGCAGCGTTGAAGTCAGGGGCCTAACCTACGAGCAGTACTTC CSVEVRGLTYEQYF
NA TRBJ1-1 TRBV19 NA TGTGCCAGTAGCGAAAAACAGGCGAACACTGAAGCTTTCTTT CASSEKQANTEAFF
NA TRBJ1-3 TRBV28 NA TGTGCCAGCAGTCCCAACGTCCGGGGCTCTGGAAACACCATATATTTT CASSPNVRGSGNTIYF
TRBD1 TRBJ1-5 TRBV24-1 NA TGTGCCACCAGTGAGGGGGACAGGCCTAATCAGCCCCAGCATTTT CATSEGDRPNQPQHF
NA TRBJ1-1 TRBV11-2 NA TGTGCCAGCAGCCAGACAGGGAACACTGAAGCTTTCTTT CASSQTGNTEAFF
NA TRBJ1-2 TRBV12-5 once TGTGCTAGTGGCCGAAGCGCCTATGGCTACACCTTC CASGRSAYGYTF
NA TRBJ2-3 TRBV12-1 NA TGTGCCAGCAGCTTTCCAGGGGGGTACCGGGTGGCAGATACGCAGTATTTT CASSFPGGYRVADTQYF
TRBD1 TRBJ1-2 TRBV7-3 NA TGTGCCAGCAGCCGGACAGGGGATGGGTATGGCTACACCTTC CASSRTGDGYGYTF